These T cell receptor beta chains were read from a single sample in a study of cytomegalovirus exposure and HLA in healthy donors. This table comes from immunoSEQ multiplex PCR, and its TCRdb copy is limited to in-frame clones, with some not included. Among about 130,000 clones listed, less than 80% were seen once. The sample comprised PBMCs. These receptors were obtained from a man in his forties or fifties in good health and CMV-seropositive. CDR3s include the opening cysteine and the closing phenylalanine or tryptophan. A D gene is named only where the DNA matches it firmly. Rows may omit the clone size; those that give it use once, few, many or a size class.

D gene,clone size,J gene,V gene,CDR3 protein,CDR3 DNA
TRBD2,NA,TRBJ2-5,TRBV19,CASTTGTSGSGKTQYF,TGTGCCAGTACCACCGGGACTAGCGGGAGCGGAAAGACCCAGTACTTC
NA,few,TRBJ1-1,TRBV5-1,CASSSRAGTGTEAFF,TGCGCCAGCAGCTCCCGGGCGGGGACGGGAACTGAAGCTTTCTTT
TRBD1,NA,TRBJ1-2,TRBV6-5,CASSSIDRGGWYGYTF,TGTGCCAGCAGTTCCATCGACAGGGGGGGTTGGTATGGCTACACCTTC
TRBD1,NA,TRBJ1-2,TRBV5-5,CASSLPDRGFYGYTF,TGTGCCAGCAGCCTTCCAGACAGGGGGTTTTATGGCTACACCTTC
NA,NA,TRBJ1-5,TRBV7-9,CASSGTGIGPQHF,TGTGCCAGCAGCGGCACAGGGATTGGGCCCCAGCATTTT
NA,once,TRBJ1-2,TRBV4-1,CASSHPTGLGSYTF,TGCGCCAGCAGCCACCCGACAGGCCTCGGGAGCTACACCTTC
TRBD1,few,TRBJ2-7,TRBV7-9,CASSLAGQAYEQYF,TGTGCCAGCAGCTTAGCGGGACAGGCGTACGAGCAGTACTTC
TRBD1,NA,TRBJ1-1,TRBV14,CASRLTGGANTEAFF,TGTGCCAGCAGACTTACAGGGGGAGCGAACACTGAAGCTTTCTTT
NA,few,TRBJ2-6,TRBV6-1,CASTRAGANVLTF,TGTGCCAGCACCAGGGCTGGGGCCAACGTCCTGACTTTC
NA,NA,TRBJ2-5,TRBV2,CASSLDLGETQYF,TGTGCCAGCAGCTTAGACCTAGGAGAGACCCAGTACTTC
TRBD1,NA,TRBJ1-1,TRBV25-1,CASSGMTGPLPYYTEAFF,TGTGCCAGCAGTGGAATGACAGGGCCCCTCCCTTATTACACTGAAGCTTTCTTT
TRBD1,few,TRBJ1-2,TRBV6-4,CASTSPGQPDGYTF,TGTGCCAGCACCTCCCCGGGACAGCCAGATGGCTACACCTTC
NA,NA,TRBJ1-1,TRBV6-1,CASSEHGPNTEAFF,TGTGCCAGCAGTGAACACGGTCCGAACACTGAAGCTTTCTTT
TRBD2,NA,TRBJ2-7,TRBV6-1,CASSEALAGAAYEQYF,TGTGCCAGCAGTGAAGCGCTGGCGGGAGCTGCCTACGAGCAGTACTTC
TRBD1,NA,TRBJ2-7,TRBV18,CASSQTGGHEQYF,TGTGCCAGCTCTCAAACAGGGGGCCACGAGCAGTACTTC
NA,NA,TRBJ1-1,TRBV28,CASRWGGRNTEAFF,TGTGCCAGCAGGTGGGGGGGGCGGAACACTGAAGCTTTCTTT
NA,NA,TRBJ1-1,TRBV27,CASSHRNTEAFF,TGTGCCAGCAGTCACAGGAACACTGAAGCTTTCTTT
NA,NA,TRBJ1-1,TRBV11-2,CASRLGHENTEAFF,TGTGCCAGCAGGTTGGGACACGAGAACACTGAAGCTTTCTTT
NA,NA,TRBJ1-1,TRBV4-2,CASIKKREQNTEAFF,TGTGCCAGCATCAAAAAGAGGGAACAGAACACTGAAGCTTTCTTT
NA,NA,TRBJ1-5,TRBV30,CAWSVTGRNQPQHF,TGTGCCTGGAGTGTAACAGGGCGCAATCAGCCCCAGCATTTT
TRBD2,NA,TRBJ2-1,TRBV7-9,CASIRGESYNEQFF,TGTGCCAGCATTCGGGGGGAATCCTACAATGAGCAGTTCTTC
NA,NA,TRBJ2-1,TRBV5-1,CASSPAGTSISEQFF,TGCGCCAGCAGCCCGGCGGGAACTAGTATATCTGAGCAGTTCTTC
TRBD2,NA,TRBJ2-1,TRBV5-1,CASSPGTSGGLVQFF,TGCGCCAGCAGCCCAGGGACTAGCGGGGGCCTGGTGCAGTTCTTC
NA,NA,TRBJ2-3,TRBV10-3,CAISAGLTDTQYF,TGTGCCATCAGTGCAGGCCTCACAGATACGCAGTATTTT
NA,NA,TRBJ1-4,TRBV19,CASSPRTATNEKLFF,TGTGCCAGTAGCCCCAGGACAGCAACTAATGAAAAACTGTTTTTT
NA,once,TRBJ1-2,TRBV4-1,CASSQIGGVYGYTF,TGCGCCAGCAGCCAAATCGGTGGAGTCTATGGCTACACCTTC
TRBD1,NA,TRBJ1-2,TRBV7-9,CASSLGAGQGKYGYTF,TGTGCCAGCAGCTTGGGGGCGGGACAGGGAAAATATGGCTACACCTTC
NA,NA,TRBJ1-3,TRBV5-1,CASSLPGGSGNTIYF,TGCGCCAGCAGCTTGCCCGGGGGGTCTGGAAACACCATATATTTT
NA,NA,TRBJ1-5,TRBV27,CASSLHGGGGQPQHF,TGTGCCAGCAGTTTACACGGGGGCGGGGGTCAGCCCCAGCATTTT
TRBD2,once,TRBJ2-4,TRBV6-7,CASNRRELVGNIQYF,TGTGCCAGCAACCGGCGGGAGTTAGTCGGAAACATTCAGTACTTC
NA,NA,TRBJ2-7,TRBV5-6,CASSDNSYEQYF,TGTGCCAGCAGTGACAACTCCTACGAGCAGTACTTC
TRBD1,NA,TRBJ1-2,TRBV5-6,CASSPGQPYGYTF,TGTGCCAGCAGCCCGGGACAGCCCTATGGCTACACCTTC
TRBD1,NA,TRBJ1-2,TRBV27,CASHATGGGYGYTF,TGTGCCAGCCACGCCACAGGGGGGGGCTATGGCTACACCTTC
NA,few,TRBJ1-2,TRBV19,CASSIWDTINYGYTF,TGTGCCAGTAGTATCTGGGACACGATAAACTATGGCTACACCTTC
NA,few,TRBJ2-4,TRBV18,CASSSLDPTLNIQYF,TGTGCCAGCTCGAGCCTTGACCCGACTTTAAACATTCAGTACTTC
TRBD1,NA,TRBJ2-7,TRBV19,CARNRDRGYEQYF,TGTGCCAGAAACCGGGACAGGGGGTACGAGCAGTACTTC
NA,NA,TRBJ1-5,TRBV5-8,CASSPVGGLDQPQHF,TGTGCCAGCAGCCCGGTGGGGGGGCTGGATCAGCCCCAGCATTTT
NA,NA,TRBJ1-5,TRBV2,CASSGARVRQPQHF,TGTGCCAGCAGTGGAGCCAGGGTTAGGCAGCCCCAGCATTTT
TRBD2,few,TRBJ2-1,TRBV6-1,CASSGGLVLMDEQFF,TGTGCCAGCAGTGGGGGACTAGTCCTTATGGATGAGCAGTTCTTC
NA,NA,TRBJ2-7,TRBV2,CATLSGAAYEQYF,TGTGCCACCCTTAGCGGTGCAGCCTACGAGCAGTACTTC
TRBD1,NA,TRBJ2-2,TRBV5-1,CASSPWDRANTGELFF,TGCGCCAGCAGCCCATGGGACAGGGCGAACACCGGGGAGCTGTTTTTT
NA,NA,TRBJ2-7,TRBV4-1,CASSQPLTAYEQYF,TGCGCCAGCAGCCAACCCCTGACAGCCTACGAGCAGTACTTC
NA,NA,TRBJ2-4,TRBV11-1,CASSAGTNIQYF,TGTGCCAGCAGCGCGGGGACAAACATTCAGTACTTC
TRBD2,few,TRBJ2-7,TRBV7-9,CASSLGLAPYEQYF,TGTGCCAGCAGCTTAGGACTAGCGCCATACGAGCAGTACTTC
TRBD2,NA,TRBJ2-1,TRBV23-1,CASSQFIIPSGNGNEQFF,TGCGCCAGCAGTCAATTCATCATACCTAGCGGGAATGGCAATGAGCAGTTCTTC
NA,few,TRBJ2-1,TRBV4-1,CASSQVGAYNEQFF,TGCGCCAGCAGCCAAGTCGGGGCCTACAATGAGCAGTTCTTC